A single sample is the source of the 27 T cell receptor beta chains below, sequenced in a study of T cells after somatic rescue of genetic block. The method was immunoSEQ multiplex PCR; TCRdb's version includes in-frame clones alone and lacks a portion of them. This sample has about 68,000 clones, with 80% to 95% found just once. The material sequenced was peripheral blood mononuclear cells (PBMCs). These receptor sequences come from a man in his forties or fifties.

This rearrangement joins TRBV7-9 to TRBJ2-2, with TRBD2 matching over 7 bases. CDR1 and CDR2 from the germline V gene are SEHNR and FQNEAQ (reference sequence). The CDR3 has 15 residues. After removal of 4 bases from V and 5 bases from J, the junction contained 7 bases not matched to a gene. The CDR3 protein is CASSSLTSRTGELFF. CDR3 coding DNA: TGTGCCAGCAGCTCCCTGACTAGCAGAACCGGGGAGCTGTTTTTT.

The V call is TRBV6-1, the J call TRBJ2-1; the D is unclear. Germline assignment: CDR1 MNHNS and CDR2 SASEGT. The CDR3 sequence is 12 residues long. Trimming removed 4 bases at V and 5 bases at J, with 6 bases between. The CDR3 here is CASSGWDNEQFF. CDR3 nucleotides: TGTGCCAGCAGTGGATGGGACAATGAGCAGTTCTTC.

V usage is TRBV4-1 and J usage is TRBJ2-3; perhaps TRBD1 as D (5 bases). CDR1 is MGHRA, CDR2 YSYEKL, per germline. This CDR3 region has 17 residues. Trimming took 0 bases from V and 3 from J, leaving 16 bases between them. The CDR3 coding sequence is TGCGCCAGCAGCCAAGATGGCGGAAACAGGCGGACAGATACGCAGTATTTT. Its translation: CASSQDGGNRRTDTQYF.

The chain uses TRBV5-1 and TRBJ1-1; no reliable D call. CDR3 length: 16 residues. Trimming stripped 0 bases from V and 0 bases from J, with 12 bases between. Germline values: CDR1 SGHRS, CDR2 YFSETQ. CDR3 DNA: TGCGCCAGCAGCTTGGCCGGTCCTCATATGAACACTGAAGCTTTCTTT. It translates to CASSLAGPHMNTEAFF.

DNA for the CDR3: TGTGCCAGCAGTAAAAACAGGGCCCCGGGGCCCCAGCATTTT. Its translation: CASSKNRAPGPQHF. The J gene is TRBJ1-5, the V gene TRBV2, with D tentatively TRBD1 (6 bases). Germline values: CDR1 SNHLY, CDR2 FYNNEI. Trimming shortened V by 5 bases and J by 9 bases, and 17 bases separated the two germline ends. The CDR3 totals 14 residues.

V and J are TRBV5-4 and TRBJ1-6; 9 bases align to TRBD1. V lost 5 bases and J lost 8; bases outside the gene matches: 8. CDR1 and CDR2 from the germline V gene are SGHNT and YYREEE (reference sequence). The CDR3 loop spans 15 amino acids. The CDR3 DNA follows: TGTGCCAGCAGACCGGGACAGGGTTCTCATTCACCCCTCCACTTT. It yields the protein CASRPGQGSHSPLHF.

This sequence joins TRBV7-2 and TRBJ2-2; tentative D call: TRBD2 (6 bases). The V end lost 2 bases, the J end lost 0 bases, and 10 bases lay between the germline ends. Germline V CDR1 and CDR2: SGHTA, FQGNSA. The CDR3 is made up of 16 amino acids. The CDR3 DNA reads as TGTGCCAGCAGCTTAAAGGTAGCGGCGAACACCGGGGAGCTGTTTTTT. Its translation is CASSLKVAANTGELFF.

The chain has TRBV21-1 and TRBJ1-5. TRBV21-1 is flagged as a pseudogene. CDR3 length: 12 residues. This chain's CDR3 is CASRSTNQPQHF. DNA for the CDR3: TGTGCCAGCCGATCTACGAATCAGCCCCAGCATTTT.

The DNA for the CDR3 is TGCGCCACCGGACTCGAAGGGGGTGAGCAGTTCTTC. It yields the protein CATGLEGGEQFF. The gene calls are TRBV4-1 and TRBJ2-1; TRBD1 might be the D (6 bases). CDR1 MGHRA and CDR2 YSYEKL come from the germline V gene. V was trimmed by 10 bases and J by 9 bases, leaving 16 bases between them. The CDR3 is made up of 12 amino acids.

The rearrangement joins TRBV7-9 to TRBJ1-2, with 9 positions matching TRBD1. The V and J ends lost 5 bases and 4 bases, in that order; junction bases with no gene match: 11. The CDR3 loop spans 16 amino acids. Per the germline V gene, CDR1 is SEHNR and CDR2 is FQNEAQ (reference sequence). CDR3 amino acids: CASSGSRDRVPYGYTF. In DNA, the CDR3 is TGTGCCAGCAGCGGGAGCCGGGACAGGGTACCCTATGGCTACACCTTC.

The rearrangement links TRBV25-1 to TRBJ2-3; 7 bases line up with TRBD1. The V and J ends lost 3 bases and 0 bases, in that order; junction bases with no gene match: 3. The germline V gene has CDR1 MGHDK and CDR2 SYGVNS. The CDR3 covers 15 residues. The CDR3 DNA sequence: TGTGCCAGCAGTGATCCAGGGGGTAGCACAGATACGCAGTATTTT. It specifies CASSDPGGSTDTQYF.

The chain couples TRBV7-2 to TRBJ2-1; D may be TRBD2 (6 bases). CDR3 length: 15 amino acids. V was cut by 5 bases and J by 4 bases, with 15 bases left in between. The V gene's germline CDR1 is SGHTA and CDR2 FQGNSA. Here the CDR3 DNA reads TGTGCCAGCAGCCAAGGAGGGACCTCGTACAATGAGCAGTTCTTC. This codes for CASSQGGTSYNEQFF.

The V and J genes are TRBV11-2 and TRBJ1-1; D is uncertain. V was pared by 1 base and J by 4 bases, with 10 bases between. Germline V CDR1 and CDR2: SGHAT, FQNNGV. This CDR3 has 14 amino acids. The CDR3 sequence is CASSLADGGTEAFF. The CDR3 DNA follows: TGTGCCAGCAGCTTAGCGGACGGCGGCACTGAAGCTTTCTTT.

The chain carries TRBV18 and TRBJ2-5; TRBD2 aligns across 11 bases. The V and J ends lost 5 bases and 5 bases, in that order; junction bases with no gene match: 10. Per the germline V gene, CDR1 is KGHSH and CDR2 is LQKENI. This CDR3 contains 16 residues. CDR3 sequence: CASSSLLAGVRETQYF. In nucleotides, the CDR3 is TGTGCCAGCTCATCTCTACTAGCGGGAGTTCGGGAGACCCAGTACTTC.

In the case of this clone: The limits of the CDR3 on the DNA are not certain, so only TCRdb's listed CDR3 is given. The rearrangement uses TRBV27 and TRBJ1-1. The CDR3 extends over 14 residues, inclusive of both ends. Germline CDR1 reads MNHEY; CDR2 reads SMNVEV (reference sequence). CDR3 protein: CASSFGEGNTEAFF.

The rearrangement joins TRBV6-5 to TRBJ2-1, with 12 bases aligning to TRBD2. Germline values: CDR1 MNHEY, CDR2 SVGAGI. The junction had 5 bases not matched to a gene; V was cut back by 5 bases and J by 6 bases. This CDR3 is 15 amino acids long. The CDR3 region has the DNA TGTGCCAGCAGTATACTAGCGGGAGGCTTCAATGAGCAGTTCTTC. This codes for CASSILAGGFNEQFF.

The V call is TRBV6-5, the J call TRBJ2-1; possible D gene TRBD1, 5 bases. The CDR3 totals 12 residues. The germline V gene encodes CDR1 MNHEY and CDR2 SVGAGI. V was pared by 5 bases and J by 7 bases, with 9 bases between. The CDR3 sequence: CASSDDRNEQFF. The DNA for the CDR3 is TGTGCCAGCAGTGACGACAGAAATGAGCAGTTCTTC.

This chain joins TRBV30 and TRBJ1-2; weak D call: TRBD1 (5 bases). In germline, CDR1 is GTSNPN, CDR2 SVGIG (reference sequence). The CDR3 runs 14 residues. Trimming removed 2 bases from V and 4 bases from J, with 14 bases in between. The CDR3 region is CAWSLRVGGYGYTF. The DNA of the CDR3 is TGTGCCTGGAGTTTAAGGGTTGGGGGCTATGGCTACACCTTC.

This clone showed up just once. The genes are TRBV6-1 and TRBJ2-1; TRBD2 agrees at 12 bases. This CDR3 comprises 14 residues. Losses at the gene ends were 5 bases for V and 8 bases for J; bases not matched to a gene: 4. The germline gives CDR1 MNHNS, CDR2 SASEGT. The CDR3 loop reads CASSLAGGPYEQFF. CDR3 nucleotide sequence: TGTGCCAGCAGTCTAGCGGGAGGGCCGTATGAGCAGTTCTTC.

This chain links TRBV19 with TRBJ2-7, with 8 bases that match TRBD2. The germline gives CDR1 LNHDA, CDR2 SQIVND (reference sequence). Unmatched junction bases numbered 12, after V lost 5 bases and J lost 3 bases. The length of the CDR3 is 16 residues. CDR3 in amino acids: CASSPLLAGGRYEQYF. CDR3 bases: TGTGCCAGTAGTCCTCTCCTGGCGGGGGGCCGCTACGAGCAGTACTTC.

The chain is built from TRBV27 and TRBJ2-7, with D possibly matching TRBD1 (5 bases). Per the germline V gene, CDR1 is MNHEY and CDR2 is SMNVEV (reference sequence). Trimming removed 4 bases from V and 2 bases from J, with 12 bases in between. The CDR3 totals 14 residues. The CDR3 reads CASSWTLGTYEQYF. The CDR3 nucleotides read TGTGCCAGCAGTTGGACACTCGGTACCTACGAGCAGTACTTC.

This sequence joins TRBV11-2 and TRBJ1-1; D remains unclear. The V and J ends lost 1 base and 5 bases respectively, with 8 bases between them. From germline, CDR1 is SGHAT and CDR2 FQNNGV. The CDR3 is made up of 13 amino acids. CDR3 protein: CASSLGRVTEAFF. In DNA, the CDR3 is TGTGCCAGCAGCTTAGGGCGGGTAACTGAAGCTTTCTTT.

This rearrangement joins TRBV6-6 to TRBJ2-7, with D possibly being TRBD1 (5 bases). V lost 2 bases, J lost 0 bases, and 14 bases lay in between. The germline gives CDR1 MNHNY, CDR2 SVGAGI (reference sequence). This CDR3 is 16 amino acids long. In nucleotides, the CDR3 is TGTGCCAGCAGTTACAATCACCGACAGCACTCCTACGAGCAGTACTTC. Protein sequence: CASSYNHRQHSYEQYF.

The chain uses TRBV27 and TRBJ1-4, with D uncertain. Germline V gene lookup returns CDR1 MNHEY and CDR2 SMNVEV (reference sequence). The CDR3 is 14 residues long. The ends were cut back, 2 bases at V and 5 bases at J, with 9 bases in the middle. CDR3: CASSLGWRNEKLFF. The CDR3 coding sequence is TGTGCCAGCAGTTTAGGGTGGCGGAATGAAAAACTGTTTTTT.

CDR3 sequence: CASSLWRESYNEQFF. CDR3 coding DNA: TGTGCCAGCAGCTTATGGCGGGAGTCCTACAATGAGCAGTTCTTC. V is TRBV7-2 and J is TRBJ2-1; 7 nucleotides agree with TRBD2. The trim removed 2 bases at V and 1 base at J, leaving 2 bases unmatched. The germline CDR1 and CDR2 sequences are SGHTA and FQGNSA. The CDR3 is made up of 15 amino acids.

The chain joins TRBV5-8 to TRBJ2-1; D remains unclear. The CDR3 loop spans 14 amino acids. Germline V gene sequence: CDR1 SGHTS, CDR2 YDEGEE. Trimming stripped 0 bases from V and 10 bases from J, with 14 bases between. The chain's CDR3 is CASSLVVYRNEQFF. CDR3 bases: TGTGCCAGCAGCTTGGTCGTGTATCGGAACGAGCAGTTCTTC.

The CDR3 loop is CASGGQPNYSNQPQHF. The CDR3 nucleotides read TGTGCCAGCGGGGGACAGCCTAATTATAGCAATCAGCCCCAGCATTTT. The V gene is TRBV19, the J gene TRBJ1-5; TRBD1 matches at 7 bases. Germline CDR1 LNHDA, CDR2 SQIVND (reference sequence). The CDR3 has 16 amino acids. Trimming took 9 bases from V and 0 from J; bases not matched to a gene: 11.